A selection of T cell receptor beta chains follows, all from one sample in a study of blood T cells in healthy people across ages. TCRdb re-called the 5' RACE reads through MiXCR, storing one row per CDR3 protein. The sample lists hundreds of thousands of distinct CDR3 sequences, under 25% seen once, with 3.5% to 4% in the top ten. Sequenced input: blood. These receptors all come from a man in his sixties or seventies in good health. CDR3s include the opening cysteine and the closing phenylalanine or tryptophan. Fields, in order: D gene, J gene, clone size, V gene, CDR3 protein, CDR3 DNA. A D gene is named only where the DNA matches it firmly. Clone size is stated in some rows and not others, as once, few, many or a class when expanded.

NA | TRBJ2-7 | NA | TRBV4-1 | CASSPVGGGALEQYF | TGCGCCAGCAGCCCCGTAGGTGGAGGGGCTCTCGAGCAGTACTTC
NA | TRBJ2-1 | few | TRBV3-1 | CASSQGSTHSYNEQFF | TGTGCCAGCAGCCAAGGGTCAACTCACTCCTACAATGAGCAGTTCTTC
TRBD1 | TRBJ2-7 | NA | TRBV6-6 | CASRGQGVGYEQYF | TGTGCCAGCAGAGGACAGGGAGTCGGCTACGAGCAGTACTTC
NA | TRBJ2-2 | NA | TRBV9 | CASSPEGAGELFF | TGTGCCAGCAGCCCAGAGGGCGCCGGGGAGCTGTTTTTT
TRBD2 | TRBJ2-2 | NA | TRBV10-3 | CAIRGDLDTGELFF | TGTGCCATACGGGGGGATTTGGACACCGGGGAGCTGTTTTTT
TRBD1 | TRBJ2-1 | NA | TRBV7-2 | CASSLDRVDEQFF | TGTGCCAGCAGCTTGGACAGGGTCGATGAGCAGTTCTTC
NA | TRBJ2-3 | NA | TRBV29-1 | CSVDREVDTQYF | TGCAGCGTTGACAGGGAAGTAGATACGCAGTATTTT
NA | TRBJ2-1 | few | TRBV5-1 | CASSLVFGAGEQFF | TGCGCCAGCAGCTTGGTTTTCGGGGCGGGTGAGCAGTTCTTC
TRBD2 | TRBJ2-5 | NA | TRBV4-2 | CASSQRTSGFQETQYF | TGTGCCAGCAGCCAAAGGACTAGCGGATTCCAAGAGACCCAGTACTTC
NA | TRBJ2-2 | NA | TRBV24-1 | CATSDLNTRGLAGELFF | TGTGCCACCAGTGATTTAAACACCCGGGGGCTAGCCGGGGAGCTGTTTTTT
NA | TRBJ2-3 | few | TRBV18 | CASSPFTDTQYF | TGTGCCAGCTCACCATTCACAGATACGCAGTATTTT
NA | TRBJ2-5 | NA | TRBV2 | CASSVVGRGQTQYF | TGTGCCAGCAGTGTTGTGGGCAGGGGACAGACCCAGTACTTC
TRBD1 | TRBJ2-2 | NA | TRBV10-3 | CAITGTVNTGELFF | TGTGCCATCACGGGGACAGTGAACACCGGGGAGCTGTTCTTT
NA | TRBJ2-2 | NA | TRBV15 | CATSRDLDSGELFF | TGTGCCACCAGCAGAGATTTGGACAGCGGGGAGCTGTTTTTT
NA | TRBJ2-1 | few | TRBV4-1 | CASSQESGTIYNEQFF | TGCGCCAGCAGCCAAGAGTCCGGGACAATCTACAATGAGCAGTTCTTC
TRBD1 | TRBJ2-7 | NA | TRBV2 | CASSRPGQDTYEQYF | TGTGCCAGTAGTCGGCCGGGACAGGATACCTACGAGCAGTACTTC
TRBD2 | TRBJ2-1 | few | TRBV9 | CASSVEVGLAGVSYNEQFF | TGTGCCAGCAGCGTAGAGGTAGGACTAGCGGGAGTCTCCTACAATGAGCAGTTCTTC
NA | TRBJ2-1 | NA | TRBV6-5 | CASSYGYEQFF | TGTGCCAGCAGTTACGGTTATGAGCAGTTCTTC
NA | TRBJ2-1 | NA | TRBV28 | CTSTGTSISREQFF | TGTACCAGCACCGGGACCTCTATATCAAGGGAGCAGTTCTTC
TRBD1 | TRBJ1-4 | NA | TRBV7-9 | CASSLGGTGTTNEKLFF | TGTGCCAGCAGCTTAGGCGGGACAGGGACAACTAATGAAAAACTGTTTTTT
TRBD1 | TRBJ2-7 | few | TRBV2 | CASSEGTGTEQYF | TGTGCCAGCAGTGAAGGGACAGGCACCGAGCAGTACTTC
TRBD2 | TRBJ2-5 | few | TRBV29-1 | CSARTSGSVGETQCF | TGCAGCGCTAGGACTAGCGGGAGTGTGGGGGAGACCCAGTGCTTC
NA | TRBJ2-7 | NA | TRBV5-1 | CASSLTASQSYEQYF | TGCGCCAGCAGCTTAACAGCATCCCAATCCTACGAGCAGTACTTC
TRBD2 | TRBJ2-1 | many | TRBV24-1 | CATKGGSGEQFF | TGTGCCACCAAGGGCGGGAGCGGTGAGCAGTTCTTC
NA | TRBJ2-4 | NA | TRBV3-1 | CASSDKLRGAKNIQYF | TGTGCCAGCAGCGACAAGTTAAGGGGTGCCAAAAACATTCAGTACTTC
TRBD2 | TRBJ2-7 | few | TRBV3-1 | CASSRTSGDYEQYF | TGTGCCAGCAGCCGGACTAGCGGAGACTACGAGCAGTACTTC
NA | TRBJ2-5 | few | TRBV5-1 | CASGSRVSQETQYF | TGCGCCAGCGGGAGTAGGGTCTCCCAAGAGACCCAGTACTTC
NA | TRBJ1-6 | NA | TRBV7-9 | CASSTREGNSPLHF | TGTGCCAGCAGCACCAGGGAAGGCAATTCACCCCTCCACTTT
TRBD2 | TRBJ2-7 | few | TRBV5-1 | CASSSSMVSGSLTYEQYF | TGCGCCAGCAGCTCGTCAATGGTTAGCGGGAGCTTGACCTACGAGCAGTACTTC
TRBD2 | TRBJ2-1 | few | TRBV24-1 | CATSVTSGVAVEQFF | TGTGCCACCAGTGTGACTAGCGGGGTCGCGGTGGAGCAGTTCTTC
NA | TRBJ1-2 | many | TRBV25-1 | CASSDVGGLSNYGYTF | TGTGCCAGCAGTGATGTGGGGGGCTTAAGTAACTATGGCTACACCTTC
TRBD1 | TRBJ2-7 | NA | TRBV20-1 | CSARDTDRALSYEQYF | TGCAGTGCTAGAGACACCGACAGGGCCTTGTCCTACGAGCAGTACTTC
NA | TRBJ2-4 | few | TRBV12-3/TRBV12-4 | CASSSPLQLVQYF | TGTGCCAGCAGTTCCCCCCTGCAGTTGGTTCAGTACTTC
TRBD1 | TRBJ1-2 | NA | TRBV2 | CASTIAGGDYGYTF | TGTGCCAGCACTATCGCAGGGGGCGACTATGGCTACACCTTC
TRBD1 | TRBJ2-1 | many | TRBV7-6 | CASSFVLAGQGYNEQFF | TGTGCCAGCAGCTTCGTTCTAGCTGGACAGGGATACAATGAGCAGTTCTTC
NA | TRBJ2-3 | NA | TRBV4-1 | CASSQVIARTDTQYF | TGCGCCAGCAGCCAAGTGATAGCCCGCACAGATACGCAGTATTTT
NA | TRBJ2-3 | NA | TRBV9 | CASSVDWGTGSTDTQYF | TGTGCCAGCAGCGTAGATTGGGGAACAGGGAGCACAGATACGCAGTATTTT
TRBD2 | TRBJ2-7 | few | TRBV20-1 | CSASLAGGISYEQHF | TGCAGTGCTAGCTTAGCGGGAGGAATTTCCTACGAGCAGCACTTC
TRBD2 | TRBJ2-5 | once | TRBV20-1 | CSASASGTYRETQYF | TGCAGTGCTAGTGCTAGCGGCACTTACCGAGAGACCCAGTACTTC
NA | TRBJ1-5 | NA | TRBV14 | CDSSQGLGQPQHF | TGTGACAGCAGCCAGGGTCTCGGTCAGCCCCAGCATTTT